These 5 T cell receptor beta chains came from one sample sequenced in a study of CD8 T cells in Susac syndrome (dated by TCRdb to between 2017 and 2020). The library was produced with the immunoSEQ multiplex PCR assay. RNA was extracted with the RNeasy kit and 0.5 to 1 ug was reverse transcribed using random hexamers. Using fastp trimming at Q25 and MiXCR clonotype assembly, TCRdb reanalyzed the public sequencing data and kept in-frame beta chains. One record per CDR3 amino acid sequence lists the most common genes and DNA. The sample yields about 210,000 distinct CDR3 sequences; approximately 94% were counted once. About 0.14% of the sample comes from the top ten. The sequencing sample was made of CD4+ T cells from PBMCs. Source of these receptors: a human donor with Susac syndrome.

The chain is built from TRBV3-1 and TRBJ2-1; no reliable D call. Trimming took off 0 bases at V and 5 bases at J, with 5 bases between the two ends. The CDR3 runs to 13 residues. Germline V gene sequence: CDR1 LGHDT, CDR2 YNNKEL (reference sequence). The CDR3 nucleotides read TGTGCCAGCAGCCAAGACACCCACAATGAGCAGTTCTTC. This gives the protein CASSQDTHNEQFF.

In its sample, this clonotype was seen a few times. The chain uses TRBV20-1 and TRBJ2-3; D is unclear. Trimming cost V 1 base and J 6 bases, with 5 bases left between them. The CDR3 is 11 amino acids. The germline CDR1 and CDR2 sequences are DFQATT and SNEGSKA (reference sequence). The CDR3 nucleotides are TGCAGTGCTAGAGGCGGCGATACGCAGTATTTT. Its protein is CSARGGDTQYF.

The rearrangement joins TRBV15 to TRBJ2-7; 8 bases are shared with TRBD1. This CDR3 is 15 amino acids long. V shed 8 bases and J 4 bases; nucleotides not matched to a gene: 13. Germline V gene data show CDR1 as LNHNV and CDR2 as YYDKDF (reference sequence). The CDR3 region is CATLPGGVGAYEQYF. DNA of the CDR3: TGTGCCACCTTACCAGGGGGCGTCGGGGCGTACGAGCAGTACTTC. Full variable domain (rest looked up from reference TRBV15 and TRBJ2-7): DAMVIQNPRYQVTQFGKPVTLSCSQTLNHNVMYWYQQKSSQAPKLLFHYYDKDFNNEADTPDNFQSRRPNTSFCFLDIRSPGLGDTAMYLCATLPGGVGAYEQYFGPGTRLTVT.

The chain uses TRBV10-3 and TRBJ1-1; a possible D gene is TRBD1 (6 bases). Germline V gives CDR1 ENHRY, CDR2 SYGVKD. There are 14 residues in the CDR3. V lost 1 base, J lost 5 bases, and 11 bases lay in between. The CDR3 spells CAISEYEGETEAFF. The CDR3, as DNA: TGTGCCATCAGTGAGTATGAGGGGGAAACTGAAGCTTTCTTT.

This chain joins TRBV4-2 and TRBJ2-3, with D unclear. Germline lookup yields CDR1 LGHNA and CDR2 YNFKEQ. The CDR3 contains 14 residues. The germline V and J ends were trimmed by 3 bases and 4 bases, with 11 bases remaining between them. The CDR3: CASSQSRHSDTQYF. The CDR3 region has the DNA TGTGCCAGCAGCCAGAGCAGGCATTCAGATACGCAGTATTTT.